These 5 T cell receptor beta chains originate from one sample sequenced in a study of OX40 agonist ivuxolimab in advanced cancers. The library relied on the immunoSEQ multiplex PCR assay. TCRdb mirrors the immuneACCESS table, restricted to in-frame sequences. Some clones are absent from its copies; in checked studies, under half trace to an unresolved V gene, and the reason for the others is unknown. Across this sample there are roughly 59,000 clones, with roughly 90% seen only once. The ten biggest clones cover about 4.8% of the sample. The sample consisted of CD4+ or CD8+ T cells sorted from blood, taken in a trial of the OX40 agonist ivuxolimab. These receptors originate from an adult with an advanced solid tumor such as melanoma, head and neck, liver or kidney cancer.

The chain links TRBV4-3 to TRBJ2-2; D gene unclear. The germline V gene has CDR1 LGHNA and CDR2 YSLEER. The CDR3 spans 13 residues. Trimming took 3 bases from V and 2 from J, leaving 4 bases between them. CDR3 DNA sequence: TGCGCCAGCAGCCATCTCAACACCGGGGAGCTGTTTTTT. This sequence encodes CASSHLNTGELFF.

This CDR3 is CASSDGRGPAYTDTQYF. Here the CDR3 DNA reads TGTGCCAGCAGTGATGGAAGGGGCCCGGCTTACACAGATACGCAGTATTTT. The chain has TRBV6-1 and TRBJ2-3, with a possible D match to TRBD1 (5 bases). The CDR3 is made up of 17 amino acids. V was pared by 3 bases and J by 2 bases, with 18 bases between. The germline gives CDR1 MNHNS, CDR2 SASEGT.

The rearrangement joins TRBV5-1 to TRBJ2-7; 10 nucleotides agree with TRBD2. The germline gives CDR1 SGHRS, CDR2 YFSETQ. The CDR3 is 15 amino acids. With 0 bases clipped from V and 2 bases from J, the junction kept 2 bases outside the gene matches. The CDR3 loop reads CASSLESGGAYEQYF. CDR3 bases: TGCGCCAGCAGCTTGGAGAGCGGGGGGGCCTACGAGCAGTACTTC.

The genes are TRBV27 and TRBJ2-1; 9 nucleotides line up with TRBD2. Germline CDR1 and CDR2: MNHEY and SMNVEV (reference sequence). The CDR3 extends over 18 amino acids. The V gene end was trimmed by 5 bases and the J gene end by 1 base; junction bases not matched to a gene: 12. The CDR3 DNA reads TGTGCCAGCAGTACCGGGACTAGCCCTCAGGGGTCCTACAATGAGCAGTTCTTC. It specifies CASSTGTSPQGSYNEQFF.

The rearrangement joins TRBV28 to TRBJ2-7, with TRBD2 matching 10 bases. V trimming: 10 bases; J trimming: 2 bases; junction bases outside the gene matches: 2. The CDR3 has 12 residues. The germline gives CDR1 MDHEN, CDR2 SYDVKM. Here the CDR3 reads CATGLAAYEQYF. DNA of the CDR3: TGTGCCACCGGACTAGCGGCCTACGAGCAGTACTTC.